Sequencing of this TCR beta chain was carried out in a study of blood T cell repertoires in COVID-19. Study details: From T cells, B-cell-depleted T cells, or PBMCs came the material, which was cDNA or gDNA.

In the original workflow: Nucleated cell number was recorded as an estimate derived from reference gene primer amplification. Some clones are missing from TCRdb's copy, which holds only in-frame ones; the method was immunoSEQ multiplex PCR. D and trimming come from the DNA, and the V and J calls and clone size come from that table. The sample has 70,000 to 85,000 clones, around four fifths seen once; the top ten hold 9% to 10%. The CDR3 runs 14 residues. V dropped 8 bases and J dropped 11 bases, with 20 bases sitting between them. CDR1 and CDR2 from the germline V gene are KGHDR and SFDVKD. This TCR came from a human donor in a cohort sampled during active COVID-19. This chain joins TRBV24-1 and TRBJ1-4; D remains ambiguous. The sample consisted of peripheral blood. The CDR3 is CATIRRRAFRKLFF. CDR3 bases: TGTGCCACCATCCGTAGGAGGGCCTTCCGGAAACTGTTTTTT.